Below, 11 T cell receptor beta chains from the same sample are listed, as sequenced in a study of T-cell reconstitution after alpha-beta-depleted transplantation in children. The TCRbeta library incorporated unique molecular identifiers. TCRdb itself ran the PCR reads through MiXCR, one entry per CDR3 protein. The sample shows roughly 250,000 distinct CDR3 sequences, roughly 8.2% of them seen only once. The sequencing used PBMCs, mostly from graft donor cells, collected 180 days after TCRalphabeta/CD19-depleted stem cell transplant. Source of these receptors: a male patient younger than 18 who had a stem cell transplant for acute lymphoblastic leukemia, so the T cells may come from the graft donor.

This clonotype showed up just once. The rearrangement uses TRBV9 and TRBJ1-1, with TRBD1 matching 8 bases. Germline trimming cut 4 bases from V and 4 bases from J; bases unmatched to any gene: 12. This CDR3 is built from 16 residues. Germline CDR1 and CDR2: SGDLS and YYNGEE. The CDR3 protein is CASSHQQGEGSTEAFF. CDR3 bases: TGTGCCAGCAGCCATCAACAGGGGGAAGGGAGCACTGAAGCTTTCTTT.

This clonotype has at least ten counts. The DNA for the CDR3 is TGTGCCAGCAGTTTAGTTTCACCAGAGCCGGCGGGGGACAATGAGCAGTTCTTC. Protein: CASSLVSPEPAGDNEQFF. The chain combines TRBV27 with TRBJ2-1; 7 positions match TRBD2. There are 18 residues in the CDR3. Germline V gives CDR1 MNHEY, CDR2 SMNVEV (reference sequence). The trim removed 2 bases at V and 5 bases at J, leaving 15 bases unmatched.

This clonotype was observed at least ten times. At one boundary the junction diverges from the germline segment, which might be a read error. This sequence joins TRBV4-2 and TRBJ2-7, with D tentatively TRBD2 (6 bases). CDR1 is LGHNA and CDR2 is YNFKEQ in the germline V gene. The CDR3 has 15 residues. CDR3 in DNA: TGTTCCAGCAGCCAAGAGATAGCGGTCTCCTACGAGCAGTACTTC. This encodes CSSSQEIAVSYEQYF.

The sample holds many counts of this clonotype. This chain links TRBV10-3 with TRBJ1-1; no reliable D call. Germline V gene lookup returns CDR1 ENHRY and CDR2 SYGVKD. V was shortened by 6 bases and J by 5 bases, with 7 bases between the two germline ends. The CDR3 is 11 residues long. CDR3 amino acids: CAIRRETEAFF. Here the CDR3 DNA reads TGTGCCATCAGGAGGGAGACTGAAGCTTTCTTT.

This clonotype was counted many times. The J gene is TRBJ2-7, the V gene TRBV9; a weak D match, TRBD2 (5 bases). Germline V gene sequence: CDR1 SGDLS, CDR2 YYNGEE. The CDR3 runs 14 residues. V lost 4 bases, J lost 4 bases, and 15 bases lay in between. The CDR3 DNA is TGTGCCAGCAGCCCTGACGGGCGGAGGTACGAGCAGTACTTC. Its protein is CASSPDGRRYEQYF.

This clonotype was seen many times. V gene TRBV7-3 combines with J gene TRBJ2-1; weak D call: TRBD1 (6 bases). The CDR3 totals 14 residues. The germline CDR1 and CDR2 sequences are SGHTA and FQGTGA. Trimming pared 4 bases from V and 6 bases from J, leaving 13 bases between. The CDR3 reads CASSSQGIGNEQFF. CDR3 nucleotide sequence: TGTGCCAGCAGCTCTCAGGGGATCGGCAATGAGCAGTTCTTC.

Remarks on this clonotype: A much larger clone differs from this one at a single base, so this may be a read error. As DNA, the CDR3 is TGCGCCAGCAGCCAAGATTGGGGCGGCTATCGCTACACCTTC. This gives the protein CASSQDWGGYRYTF. This sequence joins TRBV4-1 and TRBJ1-2; TRBD1 is a possible D gene (5 bases). The germline V gene has CDR1 MGHRA and CDR2 YSYEKL. CDR3 size: 14 residues.

In this sample, this clonotype turned up many times. The chain couples TRBV19 to TRBJ1-1; tentative D call: TRBD1 (5 bases). Trimming left V 3 bases short and J 4 bases short, with 12 bases between. Germline V gene lookup returns CDR1 LNHDA and CDR2 SQIVND (reference sequence). The CDR3 is 14 amino acids. CDR3 loop: CASSISARATEAFF. DNA of the CDR3: TGTGCCAGTAGTATTTCGGCCAGGGCCACTGAAGCTTTCTTT.

Notes on this clonotype: Here the CDR3 omits its conserved ending phenylalanine or tryptophan, so a read error is the likely source. This sequence joins TRBV7-9 and TRBJ2-1; possibly TRBD2 for D (5 bases). Germline V gene sequence: CDR1 SEHNR, CDR2 FQNEAQ (reference sequence). V lost 6 bases and J lost 7, with 10 bases in between. The CDR3 extends over 12 amino acids. DNA of the CDR3: TGTGCCAGCAGTCTTTCGGGGAATGAGCAGTTCCTC. Amino acids: CASSLSGNEQFL.

This clonotype has at least ten counts. This chain links TRBV11-2 with TRBJ1-2; D uncertain. Germline V gene data show CDR1 as SGHAT and CDR2 as FQNNGV. The CDR3 is 14 amino acids. Trimming took off 3 bases at V and 0 bases at J, with 8 bases between the two ends. The CDR3 reads CASSFGPPNYGYTF. CDR3 in DNA: TGTGCCAGCAGCTTCGGGCCCCCTAACTATGGCTACACCTTC.

In this sample, this clonotype turned up a few times. The chain employs TRBV19 and TRBJ1-3; TRBD1 matches 7 bases. The CDR3 loop spans 15 amino acids. Trimming at V came to 6 bases and at J to 2 bases, leaving 7 bases not matched to a gene. The germline V gene has CDR1 LNHDA and CDR2 SQIVND (reference sequence). DNA of the CDR3: TGTGCCAGTAGCCTAAATACAGGGGCTGGAAACACCATATATTTT. It encodes CASSLNTGAGNTIYF.